A selection of T cell receptor beta chains follows, all from one sample in a study of shared clonotypes between healthy human individuals. Profiling relied on immunoSEQ multiplex PCR, and the TCRdb table lists in-frame clones only, not all of them. Of around 1.6 million clones listed, 98% are singletons. Sequencing was carried out using naive CD4+ T cells sorted from blood. The receptor set was obtained from a man aged 25-45 years in good health. The CDR3 runs from the conserved cysteine through the conserved F or W. The order of the fields is J gene, clone size, D gene, V gene, CDR3 DNA, CDR3 protein. The D gene is left open where the match is weak. A row's size may be missing; if present it is once, few, many or a size class.

j_gene: TRBJ2-7; abundance: -; d_gene: -; v_gene: TRBV29-1; CDR3nt: TGCAGCCCCCCGAGGGGGACTCAGCATGGGACTCCATACGAGCAGTACTTC; CDR3aa: CSPPRGTQHGTPYEQYF
j_gene: TRBJ1-5; abundance: -; d_gene: -; v_gene: TRBV28; CDR3nt: TGTGCCAGCAGTTTGGGAGGGGATCAGCCCCAGCATTTT; CDR3aa: CASSLGGDQPQHF
j_gene: TRBJ2-1; abundance: -; d_gene: -; v_gene: TRBV2; CDR3nt: TGTGCCACCCAACTAGAAAGGCTTGTCCATGAGCAGTTCTTC; CDR3aa: CATQLERLVHEQFF
j_gene: TRBJ1-5; abundance: -; d_gene: TRBD1; v_gene: TRBV28; CDR3nt: TGTGCCAGCAGTTTATTAGGGACAGGTCAGCCCCAGCATTTT; CDR3aa: CASSLLGTGQPQHF
j_gene: TRBJ2-3; abundance: -; d_gene: TRBD2; v_gene: TRBV10-1; CDR3nt: TGCGCCAGCAGTGAAGGGACTAGCGGGAGGGGCACAGATACGCAGTATTTT; CDR3aa: CASSEGTSGRGTDTQYF
j_gene: TRBJ2-7; abundance: -; d_gene: -; v_gene: TRBV7-9; CDR3nt: TGTGCCAGCAGCTCCGGGATCTACTACGAGCAGTACTTC; CDR3aa: CASSSGIYYEQYF
j_gene: TRBJ2-1; abundance: -; d_gene: -; v_gene: TRBV9; CDR3nt: TGTGCCAGCAGCCCCCTCTCGACCGCCGACAATGAGCAGTTCTTC; CDR3aa: CASSPLSTADNEQFF
j_gene: TRBJ1-4; abundance: -; d_gene: -; v_gene: TRBV7-9; CDR3nt: TGTGCCAGCAGCGGAGGCGGAAAACTGTTTTTT; CDR3aa: CASSGGGKLFF
j_gene: TRBJ2-5; abundance: -; d_gene: -; v_gene: TRBV5-1; CDR3nt: TGCGCCAGCAGCTTGGGTGACGGGAGAGAGACCCAGTACTTC; CDR3aa: CASSLGDGRETQYF
j_gene: TRBJ1-1; abundance: -; d_gene: -; v_gene: TRBV30; CDR3nt: TGTGCCTTGTTAGCAGGCAAACGTGAAGCTTTCTTT; CDR3aa: CALLAGKREAFF
j_gene: TRBJ1-4; abundance: -; d_gene: TRBD1; v_gene: TRBV9; CDR3nt: TGTGCCAGCAGCGTAGCTGGACAGGGTGAAAAACTGTTTTTT; CDR3aa: CASSVAGQGEKLFF
j_gene: TRBJ2-7; abundance: -; d_gene: TRBD1; v_gene: TRBV5-1; CDR3nt: TGCGCCAGCACGACCGGGACAGACCCGTACGAGCAGTACTTC; CDR3aa: CASTTGTDPYEQYF
j_gene: TRBJ2-7; abundance: -; d_gene: -; v_gene: TRBV18; CDR3nt: TGTGCCAGCTCACCAGCGGGACAGTCCTACGAGCAGTACTTC; CDR3aa: CASSPAGQSYEQYF
j_gene: TRBJ1-5; abundance: -; d_gene: -; v_gene: TRBV7-8; CDR3nt: TGTGCCAGCAGTAATACTAGTTATAGCAATCAGCCCCAGCATTTT; CDR3aa: CASSNTSYSNQPQHF
j_gene: TRBJ2-1; abundance: -; d_gene: TRBD2; v_gene: TRBV7-3; CDR3nt: TGTGCCAGCAGACCACTAGCGAACAGCTCCTACAATGAGCAGTTCTTC; CDR3aa: CASRPLANSSYNEQFF
j_gene: TRBJ2-3; abundance: -; d_gene: TRBD2; v_gene: TRBV18; CDR3nt: TGTGCCAGCTCACCATTGCCTGCGGGGGGAAGGGTGAATACGCAGTATTTT; CDR3aa: CASSPLPAGGRVNTQYF
j_gene: TRBJ1-5; abundance: -; d_gene: -; v_gene: TRBV28; CDR3nt: TGTGCCAGCAGTTCCGCAGGGAAGGGAGATAGCAATCAGCCCCAGCATTTT; CDR3aa: CASSSAGKGDSNQPQHF
j_gene: TRBJ2-3; abundance: -; d_gene: -; v_gene: TRBV4-1; CDR3nt: TGCGCCAGTAGCTTTGAGGGAGTCGCAGATACGCAGTATTTT; CDR3aa: CASSFEGVADTQYF
j_gene: TRBJ2-2; abundance: once; d_gene: TRBD2; v_gene: TRBV9; CDR3nt: TGTGCCAGCAGCGTTTCGAGTAGCGGGAGGTGGACCGGGGAGCTGTTTTTT; CDR3aa: CASSVSSSGRWTGELFF
j_gene: TRBJ2-3; abundance: -; d_gene: -; v_gene: TRBV6-1; CDR3nt: TGTGCCAGCAGTGAATGGGGCGGGGCCACAGATACGCAGTATTTT; CDR3aa: CASSEWGGATDTQYF
j_gene: TRBJ2-1; abundance: -; d_gene: -; v_gene: TRBV6-5; CDR3nt: TGTGCCAGCAGTGTTACGGGGGCTGAGCAGTTCTTC; CDR3aa: CASSVTGAEQFF
j_gene: TRBJ1-5; abundance: -; d_gene: TRBD1; v_gene: TRBV28; CDR3nt: TGTGCCAGCAGTCCCTCCTCGGGACAGGGGGGTAATCAGCCCCAGCATTTT; CDR3aa: CASSPSSGQGGNQPQHF
j_gene: TRBJ1-4; abundance: -; d_gene: -; v_gene: TRBV27; CDR3nt: TGTGCCAGCAGTCTCGCCGTTGCAGAAAAACTGTTTTTT; CDR3aa: CASSLAVAEKLFF
j_gene: TRBJ2-7; abundance: -; d_gene: TRBD1; v_gene: TRBV10-2; CDR3nt: TGCGCCAGCAGTGCGATTGGTGCAGGGGGCTACGAGCAGTACTTC; CDR3aa: CASSAIGAGGYEQYF
j_gene: TRBJ2-1; abundance: -; d_gene: TRBD2; v_gene: TRBV2; CDR3nt: TGTGCCAGCATCCAACCGGGACTAGCGGGAGGGCCATCGAGAAATGAGCAGTTCTTC; CDR3aa: CASIQPGLAGGPSRNEQFF
j_gene: TRBJ1-2; abundance: -; d_gene: -; v_gene: TRBV4-3; CDR3nt: TGCGCCAGCAGCCAAGATGAGGCAGCCTACCCAAACTATGGCTACACCTTC; CDR3aa: CASSQDEAAYPNYGYTF
j_gene: TRBJ1-4; abundance: once; d_gene: TRBD1; v_gene: TRBV2; CDR3nt: TGTGCCAGCAGTGAATTAAGGGGGCTTGGTGAAAAACTGTTTTTT; CDR3aa: CASSELRGLGEKLFF
j_gene: TRBJ2-1; abundance: -; d_gene: -; v_gene: TRBV7-9; CDR3nt: TGTGCCAGCAGCCTCGCCCATGAGCAGTTCTTC; CDR3aa: CASSLAHEQFF
j_gene: TRBJ1-1; abundance: -; d_gene: TRBD1; v_gene: TRBV10-3; CDR3nt: TGTGCCATCAGTGATGGTCCGCAGGGGGTGACTGAAGCTTTCTTT; CDR3aa: CAISDGPQGVTEAFF
j_gene: TRBJ2-5; abundance: -; d_gene: -; v_gene: TRBV29-1; CDR3nt: TGCAGCGTTGAGGGCAGGGGAGAGACCCAGTACTTC; CDR3aa: CSVEGRGETQYF
j_gene: TRBJ2-5; abundance: -; d_gene: TRBD1; v_gene: TRBV5-4; CDR3nt: TGTGCCAGCAGCACCGACAGGGGGCTAGAGACCCAGTACTTC; CDR3aa: CASSTDRGLETQYF
j_gene: TRBJ1-3; abundance: -; d_gene: TRBD1; v_gene: TRBV2; CDR3nt: TGTGCCAGCAGTGGGGACAGCTGGGTCTCTGGAAACACCATATATTTT; CDR3aa: CASSGDSWVSGNTIYF
j_gene: TRBJ1-5; abundance: -; d_gene: -; v_gene: TRBV5-8; CDR3nt: TGTGCCAGCAGCTTGTACCAAGGGGGCAATCAGCCCCAGCATTTT; CDR3aa: CASSLYQGGNQPQHF
j_gene: TRBJ1-4; abundance: -; d_gene: -; v_gene: TRBV4-2; CDR3nt: TGTGCCAGCAGCCAAGGGGAATATGGGAGTGATAATGAAAAACTGTTTTTT; CDR3aa: CASSQGEYGSDNEKLFF
j_gene: TRBJ2-1; abundance: -; d_gene: TRBD1; v_gene: TRBV19; CDR3nt: TGTGCCAGTAACTCAGGGGGCTGGGAGCAGTTCTTC; CDR3aa: CASNSGGWEQFF
j_gene: TRBJ2-1; abundance: -; d_gene: -; v_gene: TRBV18; CDR3nt: TGTGCCAGCTCAATCCTCCCACGGGACGATTCAAGGGAGCAGTTCTTC; CDR3aa: CASSILPRDDSREQFF
j_gene: TRBJ1-5; abundance: once; d_gene: TRBD1; v_gene: TRBV12-5; CDR3nt: TGTGCTAGTGGTTTGCTCACCGGACAGGGGCATCCATCCAAGGATCAGCCCCAGCATTTT; CDR3aa: CASGLLTGQGHPSKDQPQHF
j_gene: TRBJ2-1; abundance: -; d_gene: TRBD2; v_gene: TRBV13; CDR3nt: TGTGCCAGCAGCTTAGGACTAGCGGGAGTGGGGAATGAGCAGTTCTTC; CDR3aa: CASSLGLAGVGNEQFF
j_gene: TRBJ2-5; abundance: -; d_gene: TRBD2; v_gene: TRBV30; CDR3nt: TGTGCCTGGAGTCCCCTGGGACTAGCGGGAGGACACTTC; CDR3aa: CAWSPLGLAGGHF
j_gene: TRBJ2-3; abundance: -; d_gene: TRBD2; v_gene: TRBV9; CDR3nt: TGTGCCAGCAGCGTAGCCCCTAGCGGAGGCGCAGATACGCAGTATTTT; CDR3aa: CASSVAPSGGADTQYF
j_gene: TRBJ2-5; abundance: -; d_gene: -; v_gene: TRBV5-6; CDR3nt: TGTGCCAGCAGCTTGGGGACAGCCAGAGGAGGGACCCAGTACTTC; CDR3aa: CASSLGTARGGTQYF
j_gene: TRBJ1-1; abundance: -; d_gene: -; v_gene: TRBV21-1; CDR3nt: TGTGCCAGCAGCAAGAAGAACACTGAAGCTTTCTTT; CDR3aa: CASSKKNTEAFF
j_gene: TRBJ2-1; abundance: -; d_gene: -; v_gene: TRBV11-2; CDR3nt: TGTGCCAGCATCCAAATCCCCGCTGGATACAATGAGCAGTTCTTC; CDR3aa: CASIQIPAGYNEQFF
j_gene: TRBJ2-1; abundance: -; d_gene: TRBD2; v_gene: TRBV19; CDR3nt: TGTGCCAGTAGTTTAGCGGGAGGCCTTTACAATGAGCAGTTCTTC; CDR3aa: CASSLAGGLYNEQFF
j_gene: TRBJ2-1; abundance: -; d_gene: TRBD2; v_gene: TRBV19; CDR3nt: TGTGCCAGTACCCCGATCGGCGGGAGCCAGTTCTTC; CDR3aa: CASTPIGGSQFF
j_gene: TRBJ2-7; abundance: -; d_gene: TRBD2; v_gene: TRBV7-3; CDR3nt: TGTGCCAGCAGCTTATCGGCTAGCGGGAGATACGAGCAGTACTTC; CDR3aa: CASSLSASGRYEQYF
j_gene: TRBJ2-5; abundance: -; d_gene: TRBD1; v_gene: TRBV7-6; CDR3nt: TGTGCCAGCAGCCCTGGACAGGGAGAGACCCAGTACTTC; CDR3aa: CASSPGQGETQYF
j_gene: TRBJ1-3; abundance: -; d_gene: -; v_gene: TRBV6-1; CDR3nt: TGTGCCAGCAGTGAAGCGCTTGGGGACGGAAACACCATATATTTT; CDR3aa: CASSEALGDGNTIYF
j_gene: TRBJ2-2; abundance: -; d_gene: -; v_gene: TRBV10-2; CDR3nt: TGCGCCAACCGCTTGGACACCGGGGAGCTGTTTTTT; CDR3aa: CANRLDTGELFF
j_gene: TRBJ1-2; abundance: -; d_gene: -; v_gene: TRBV19; CDR3nt: TGTGCCAGTAGTAGAGCGGGGCCCTCTAACTATGGCTACACCTTC; CDR3aa: CASSRAGPSNYGYTF
j_gene: TRBJ2-7; abundance: -; d_gene: TRBD1; v_gene: TRBV29-1; CDR3nt: TGCAGCGTTGCGGACCTAGGGACAGCGAACGAGCAGTACTTC; CDR3aa: CSVADLGTANEQYF
j_gene: TRBJ1-2; abundance: -; d_gene: -; v_gene: TRBV4-1; CDR3nt: TGCGCCAGCAGCCAAGGAGACAGGTCGGCTTATGGCTACACCTTC; CDR3aa: CASSQGDRSAYGYTF
j_gene: TRBJ2-2; abundance: -; d_gene: -; v_gene: TRBV10-1; CDR3nt: TGCGCCAGCAGTGAGTCGGTCCAGGCTAACACCGGGGAGCTGTTTTTT; CDR3aa: CASSESVQANTGELFF
j_gene: TRBJ2-1; abundance: -; d_gene: TRBD2; v_gene: TRBV7-9; CDR3nt: TGTGCCAGCAGCATAACTAGCGGGAGGGGAGGAAATGAGCAGTTCTTC; CDR3aa: CASSITSGRGGNEQFF
j_gene: TRBJ2-1; abundance: -; d_gene: TRBD2; v_gene: TRBV6-5; CDR3nt: TGTGCCAGCACCCTACTAGCGGGAACGGGCAATGAGCAGTTCTTC; CDR3aa: CASTLLAGTGNEQFF
j_gene: TRBJ2-2; abundance: -; d_gene: -; v_gene: TRBV11-2; CDR3nt: TGTGCCAGCAGCACAACGCATGGACATAAGAACGGGGAGCTGTTTTTT; CDR3aa: CASSTTHGHKNGELFF
j_gene: TRBJ2-1; abundance: -; d_gene: -; v_gene: TRBV4-1; CDR3nt: TGCGCCAGCAGCCAGTCGCAGGTAGCCTACAATGAGCAGTTCTTC; CDR3aa: CASSQSQVAYNEQFF
j_gene: TRBJ1-5; abundance: -; d_gene: TRBD1; v_gene: TRBV18; CDR3nt: TGTGCCAGCTCACCACAAGTGACAGGGAGTGGCTATAGCAATCAGCCCCAGCATTTT; CDR3aa: CASSPQVTGSGYSNQPQHF
j_gene: TRBJ2-7; abundance: once; d_gene: TRBD2; v_gene: TRBV9; CDR3nt: TGTGCCAGCAGCGTAGGGACTAGCGCAACCTACGAGCAGTACTTC; CDR3aa: CASSVGTSATYEQYF